This TCR beta chain was identified during a study of blood T cells in healthy people across ages. Germline CDR1 is MGHDK and CDR2 is SYGVNS. V lost 5 bases and J 2 bases, leaving 12 bases between the germline ends. The length of the CDR3 is 14 residues. Together with a sample-barcoded 5' primer, a J-beta primer mix was included in a second PCR lasting about 7 to 12 cycles. TCRdb recomputed calls from the 5' RACE reads with MiXCR, one row per CDR3 protein. The table lists about 620,000 distinct CDR3 sequences, roughly half of them singletons. The TCR comes from a woman over 75 in good health. The J gene is TRBJ1-1, the V gene TRBV25-1, with D possibly being TRBD1 (5 bases). Sequenced sample: blood. CDR3 DNA sequence: TGTGCCAGCAGTCGGGCAGGGACCAACACTGAAGCTTTCTTT. Translated, it gives CASSRAGTNTEAFF.